This TCR beta chain was sequenced during a study of blood T cell repertoires in COVID-19. Study overall: Sources were T cells, B-cell-depleted T cells, or PBMCs; the material itself was cDNA or gDNA.

Some clones are missing from TCRdb's copy, which holds only in-frame ones; the method was immunoSEQ multiplex PCR. The sample carries 190,000 or so clones, about 77% recorded once. This receptor was identified in a woman aged 80 or over with active or convalescent COVID-19. Material for sequencing was peripheral blood.

CDR3 loop: CASRDRASSYNSPLHF. The CDR3 coding sequence is TGTGCCAGCAGGGACAGGGCGAGCTCCTATAATTCACCCCTCCACTTT. This chain connects TRBV2 to TRBJ1-6; 8 nucleotides line up with TRBD1. V was clipped by 6 bases and J by 0 bases; unmatched bases: 4. Germline V gene data show CDR1 as SNHLY and CDR2 as FYNNEI. The CDR3 is 16 residues long.